This passage covers 8 T cell receptor beta chains from one sample sequenced in a study of response to subunit inactivated influenza vaccine. TCRdb independently ran MiXCR on the RT-PCR reads; one entry per CDR3 protein. This table holds 650,000 to 800,000 distinct CDR3 sequences, over 11% found once. Specimen: PBMCs from blood, collected around two weeks before vaccination. Every receptor here comes from a man aged 50 to 59 who received an inactivated influenza vaccine.

This clonotype came up a few times. The rearrangement joins TRBV4-3 to TRBJ1-5; D remains unclear. CDR1 and CDR2 (germline): LGHNA, YSLEER. Trimming took off 7 bases at V and 8 bases at J, with 15 bases between the two ends. The CDR3 covers 13 residues. Here the CDR3 DNA reads TGCGCCAGCACCCAGAAAGGTCGCAAGCCCCAGCATTTT. Translating gives CASTQKGRKPQHF.

This clonotype was detected a few times. The J gene is TRBJ2-7, the V gene TRBV20-1; 8 nucleotides match TRBD2. With 6 bases clipped from V and 0 bases from J, the junction kept 13 bases outside the gene matches. The CDR3 totals 16 residues. Germline CDR1 reads DFQATT; CDR2 reads SNEGSKA (reference sequence). This CDR3 is CSAKSFLAGSSYEQYF. CDR3 nucleotides: TGCAGTGCGAAATCCTTTTTAGCGGGAAGCTCCTACGAGCAGTACTTC.

V gene TRBV20-1 combines with J gene TRBJ2-7; 9 bases are a match to TRBD1. This CDR3 spans 14 amino acids. Germline trimming cut 0 bases from V and 9 bases from J; bases unmatched to any gene: 9. The germline CDR1 and CDR2 sequences are DFQATT and SNEGSKA (reference sequence). CDR3 loop: CSARDLGQGIGQYF. The CDR3 DNA sequence: TGCAGTGCTAGAGATTTAGGACAGGGGATTGGGCAGTACTTC.

This clonotype was detected only a few times. This rearrangement joins TRBV20-1 to TRBJ2-5; D remains ambiguous. Germline V gene sequence: CDR1 DFQATT, CDR2 SNEGSKA (reference sequence). The CDR3 runs 12 residues. Trimming pared 0 bases from V and 5 bases from J, leaving 7 bases between. The CDR3 reads CSARDIAETQYF. The DNA of the CDR3 is TGCAGTGCTAGAGATATCGCCGAGACCCAGTACTTC.

The chain carries TRBV5-5 and TRBJ1-1, with unresolved D. The length of the CDR3 is 14 residues. V lost 6 bases and J 0 bases, leaving 12 bases between the germline ends. Germline CDR1 reads SGHKS; CDR2 reads YYEKEE (reference sequence). This CDR3 reads CASTPIGMNTEAFF. The CDR3 bases are TGTGCCAGCACCCCAATCGGCATGAACACTGAAGCTTTCTTT.

In its sample, this clonotype was seen many times. The V gene is TRBV29-1, the J gene TRBJ2-7; D might be TRBD2 (5 bases). Germline values: CDR1 SQVTM, CDR2 ANQGSEA. The CDR3 covers 13 residues. Trimming left V 1 base short and J 3 bases short, with 10 bases between. CDR3 residues: CSVEGRGNYEQYF. CDR3 nucleotides: TGCAGCGTTGAAGGACGGGGAAACTACGAGCAGTACTTC.

The gene calls are TRBV13 and TRBJ2-1, with 8 bases fitting TRBD2. After removal of 4 bases from V and 12 bases from J, the junction contained 14 bases not matched to a gene. The CDR3 runs 15 residues. Germline loops: CDR1 PRHDT, CDR2 FYEKMQ (reference sequence). This CDR3 is CASSSRARGGRGQFF. The CDR3 DNA reads as TGTGCCAGCAGCTCGCGGGCCCGGGGGGGCCGAGGGCAGTTCTTC.

V is TRBV6-1 and J is TRBJ1-1, with a tentative D call TRBD1 (5 bases). The length of the CDR3 is 13 residues. The germline gives CDR1 MNHNS, CDR2 SASEGT. Deletions cut 4 bases from V and 10 bases from J, with 16 bases between. As DNA, the CDR3 is TGTGCCAGCAGTGGCGATCGGACCGGGGCAGCTTTCTTT. It is translated as CASSGDRTGAAFF.